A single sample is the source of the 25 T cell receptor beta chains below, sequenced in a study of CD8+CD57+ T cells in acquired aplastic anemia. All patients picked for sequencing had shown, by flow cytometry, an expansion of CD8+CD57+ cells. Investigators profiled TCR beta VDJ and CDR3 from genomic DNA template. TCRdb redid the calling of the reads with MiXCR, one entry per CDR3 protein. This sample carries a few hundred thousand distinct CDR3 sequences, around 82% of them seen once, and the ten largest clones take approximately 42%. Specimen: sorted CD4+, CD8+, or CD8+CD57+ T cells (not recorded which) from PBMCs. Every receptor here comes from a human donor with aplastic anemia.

The CDR3 DNA sequence: TGTGCCAGCAGCCAAGATGGGGGGCGCGACGAGAAGTACTACACCTTC. Protein sequence: CASSQDGGRDEKYYTF. The chain links TRBV7-2 to TRBJ1-2; perhaps TRBD1 as D (6 bases). The CDR3 loop spans 16 amino acids. Per the germline V gene, CDR1 is SGHTA and CDR2 is FQGNSA. Trimming cost V 5 bases and J 10 bases, with 26 bases left between them.

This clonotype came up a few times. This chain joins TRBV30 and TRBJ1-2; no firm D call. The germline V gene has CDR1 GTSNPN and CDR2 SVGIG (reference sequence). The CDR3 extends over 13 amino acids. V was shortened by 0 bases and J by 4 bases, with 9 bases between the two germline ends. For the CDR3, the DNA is TGTGCCTGGAGTGTCCGGCTGGCCTATGGCTACACCTTC. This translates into CAWSVRLAYGYTF.

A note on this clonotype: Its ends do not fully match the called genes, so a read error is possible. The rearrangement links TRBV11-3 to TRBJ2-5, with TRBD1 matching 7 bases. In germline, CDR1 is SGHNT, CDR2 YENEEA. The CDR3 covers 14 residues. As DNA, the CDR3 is TGCGCCAGCAGCTTAGACAGGGCGGGTCTTGCCCAGTACTTC. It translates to CASSLDRAGLAQYF.

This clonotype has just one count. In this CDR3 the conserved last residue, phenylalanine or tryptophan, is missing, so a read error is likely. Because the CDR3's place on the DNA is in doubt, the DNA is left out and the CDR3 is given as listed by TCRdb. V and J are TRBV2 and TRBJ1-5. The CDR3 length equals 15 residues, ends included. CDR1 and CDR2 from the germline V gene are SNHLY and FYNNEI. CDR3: CASGEGGTSTQSLGP.

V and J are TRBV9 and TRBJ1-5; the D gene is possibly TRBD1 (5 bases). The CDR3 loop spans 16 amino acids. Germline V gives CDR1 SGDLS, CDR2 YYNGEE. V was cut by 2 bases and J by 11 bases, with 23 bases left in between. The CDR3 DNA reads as TGTGCCAGCAGCGTCCCCTTAGCGGGGGGGTTAGAGACCCAGCATTTT. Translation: CASSVPLAGGLETQHF.

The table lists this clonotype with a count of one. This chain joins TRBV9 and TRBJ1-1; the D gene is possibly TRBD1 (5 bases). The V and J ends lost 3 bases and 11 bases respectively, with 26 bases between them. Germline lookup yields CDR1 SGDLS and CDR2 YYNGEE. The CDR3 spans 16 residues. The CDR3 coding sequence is TGTGCCAGCAGCGCAGGCCAGGGACCCTTCGAGCATGAGGCTTTCTTT. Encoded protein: CASSAGQGPFEHEAFF.

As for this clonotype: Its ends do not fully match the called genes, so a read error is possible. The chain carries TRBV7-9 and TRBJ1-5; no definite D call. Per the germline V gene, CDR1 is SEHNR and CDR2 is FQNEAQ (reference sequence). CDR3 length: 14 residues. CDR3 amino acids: CASSDPLWREPYHF. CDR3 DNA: TGTGCCAGCAGTGACCCATTGTGGCGCGAGCCCTACCACTTT.

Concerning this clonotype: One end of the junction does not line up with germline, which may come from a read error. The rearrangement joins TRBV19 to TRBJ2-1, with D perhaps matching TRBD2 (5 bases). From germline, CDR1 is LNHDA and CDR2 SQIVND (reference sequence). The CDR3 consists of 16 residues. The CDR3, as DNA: TGTGCCAGCAGTATAGGGAGCGGAACCGGTCAGGATGAGCAGTTCTTC. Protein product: CASSIGSGTGQDEQFF.

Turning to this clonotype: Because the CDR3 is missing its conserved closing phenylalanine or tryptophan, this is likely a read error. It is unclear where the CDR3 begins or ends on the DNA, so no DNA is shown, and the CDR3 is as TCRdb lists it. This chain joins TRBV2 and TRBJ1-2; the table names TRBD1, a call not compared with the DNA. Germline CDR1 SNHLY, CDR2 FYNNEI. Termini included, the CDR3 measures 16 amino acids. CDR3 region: CASSLTGDGYTFGSGT.

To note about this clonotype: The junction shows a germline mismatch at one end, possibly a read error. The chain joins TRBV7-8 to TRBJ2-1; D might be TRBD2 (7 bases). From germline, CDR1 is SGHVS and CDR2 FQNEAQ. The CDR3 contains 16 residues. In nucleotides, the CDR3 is TGTGCAAGCAGCTTACAGGGAAGCGGGGAGACCGATGAGCAGTTCTTC. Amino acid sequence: CASSLQGSGETDEQFF.

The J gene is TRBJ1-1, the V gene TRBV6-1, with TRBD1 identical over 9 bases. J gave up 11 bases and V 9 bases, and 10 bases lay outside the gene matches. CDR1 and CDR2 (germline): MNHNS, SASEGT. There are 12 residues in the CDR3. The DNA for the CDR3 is TGTGCCAGTACAACCCGGACAGGGGACGCTTTCTTT. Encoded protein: CASTTRTGDAFF.

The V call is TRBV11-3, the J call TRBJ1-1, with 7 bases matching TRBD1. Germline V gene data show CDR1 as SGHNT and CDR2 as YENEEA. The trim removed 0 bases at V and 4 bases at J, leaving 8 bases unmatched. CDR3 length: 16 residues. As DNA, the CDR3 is TGTGCCAGCAGCTTAGATCTGACAGGGAGACCCACTGAAGCTTTCTTT. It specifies CASSLDLTGRPTEAFF.

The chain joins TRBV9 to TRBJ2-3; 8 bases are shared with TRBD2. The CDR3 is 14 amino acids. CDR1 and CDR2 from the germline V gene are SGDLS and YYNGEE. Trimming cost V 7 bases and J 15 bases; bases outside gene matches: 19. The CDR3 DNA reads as TGTGCCAGCGGATTAGCGGGGAACACTCAGTCCTTCTATTTT. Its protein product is CASGLAGNTQSFYF.

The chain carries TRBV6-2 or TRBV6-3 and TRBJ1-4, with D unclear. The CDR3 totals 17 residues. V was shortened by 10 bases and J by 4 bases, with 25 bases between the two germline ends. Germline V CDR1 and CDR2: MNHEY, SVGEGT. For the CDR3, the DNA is TGTGCCATCAGCACGTCTTCAGGAGAACAAATTAATGAAAAACTGTTTTTT. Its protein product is CAISTSSGEQINEKLFF.

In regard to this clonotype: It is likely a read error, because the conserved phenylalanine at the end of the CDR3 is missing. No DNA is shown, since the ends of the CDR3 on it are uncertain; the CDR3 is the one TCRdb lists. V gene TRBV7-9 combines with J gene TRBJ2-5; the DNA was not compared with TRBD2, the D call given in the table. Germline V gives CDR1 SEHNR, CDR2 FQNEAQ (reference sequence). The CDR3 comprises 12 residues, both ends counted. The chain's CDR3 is CASRGARSRESY.

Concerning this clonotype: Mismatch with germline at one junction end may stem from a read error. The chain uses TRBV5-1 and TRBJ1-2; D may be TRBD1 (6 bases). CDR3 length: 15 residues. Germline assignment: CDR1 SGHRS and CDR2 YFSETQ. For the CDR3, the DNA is TGTGCCAGCAGCTGGCGTACAGGGTCAAACTATGGCTACACCTTC. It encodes CASSWRTGSNYGYTF.

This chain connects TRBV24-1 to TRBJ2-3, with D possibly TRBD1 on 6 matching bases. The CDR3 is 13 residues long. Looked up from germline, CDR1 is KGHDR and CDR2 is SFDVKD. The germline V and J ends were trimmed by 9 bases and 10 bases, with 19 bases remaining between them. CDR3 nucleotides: TGTGCCACCGTGGCAGGGGACACCGGGGCGCAGTATTTT. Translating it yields CATVAGDTGAQYF.

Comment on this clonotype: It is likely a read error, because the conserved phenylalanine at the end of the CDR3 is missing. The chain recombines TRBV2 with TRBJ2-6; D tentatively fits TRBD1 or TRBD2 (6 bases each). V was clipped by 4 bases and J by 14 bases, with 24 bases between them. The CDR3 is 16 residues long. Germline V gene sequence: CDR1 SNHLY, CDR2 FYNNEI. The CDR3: CASSVGGIHGPIFLTG. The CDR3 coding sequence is TGTGCCAGCAGTGTAGGGGGGATCCACGGGCCGATCTTCCTGACTGGC.

The CDR3 nucleotides read TGTGCCAGCAGCTTAGATCTGTCAGCCTCCGGGGAGCTGTTTTTT. This codes for CASSLDLSASGELFF. This rearrangement joins TRBV11-3 to TRBJ2-2; D unresolved. The CDR3 has 15 residues. V was trimmed by 0 bases and J by 6 bases, leaving 11 bases between them. The germline V gene encodes CDR1 SGHNT and CDR2 YENEEA.

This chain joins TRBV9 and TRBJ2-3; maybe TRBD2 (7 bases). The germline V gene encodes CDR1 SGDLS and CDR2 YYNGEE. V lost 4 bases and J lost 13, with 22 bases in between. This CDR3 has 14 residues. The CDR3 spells CASSLRGGAYTEYF. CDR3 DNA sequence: TGTGCCAGCAGCCTAAGGGGGGGGGCCTACACTGAGTATTTT. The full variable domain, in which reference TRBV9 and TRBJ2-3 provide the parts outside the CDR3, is DSGVTQTPKHLITATGQRVTLRCSPRSGDLSVYWYQQSLDQGLQFLIQYYNGEERAKGNILERFSAQQFPDLHSELNLSSLELGDSALYFCASSLRGGAYTEYFGPGTRLTVL.

The CDR3 DNA sequence: TGTGCCAGCAGCGTAGGGTCAGATACGAACTATTTTGCTTTCTTT. Translating it yields CASSVGSDTNYFAFF. This rearrangement joins TRBV9 to TRBJ1-1; D not certain. Between the trimmed V and J ends, which lost 0 bases and 11 bases, there was a span of 20 bases. This CDR3 contains 15 residues. Germline lookup yields CDR1 SGDLS and CDR2 YYNGEE.

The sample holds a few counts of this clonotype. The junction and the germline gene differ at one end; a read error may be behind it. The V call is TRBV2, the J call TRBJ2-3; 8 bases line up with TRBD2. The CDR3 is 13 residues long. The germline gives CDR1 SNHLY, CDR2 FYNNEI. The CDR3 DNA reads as TGTGCCAGCGGGGACGGGGGGGGGGATACGAAGTATTTT. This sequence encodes CASGDGGGDTKYF.

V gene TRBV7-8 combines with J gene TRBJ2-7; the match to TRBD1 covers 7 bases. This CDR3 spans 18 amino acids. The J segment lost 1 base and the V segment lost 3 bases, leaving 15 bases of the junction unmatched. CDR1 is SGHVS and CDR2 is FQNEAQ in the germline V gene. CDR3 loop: CASSFHGDGTALSYEQYV. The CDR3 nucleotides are TGTGCCAGCAGCTTTCATGGGGACGGGACAGCCCTTTCCTACGAGCAGTACGTC.

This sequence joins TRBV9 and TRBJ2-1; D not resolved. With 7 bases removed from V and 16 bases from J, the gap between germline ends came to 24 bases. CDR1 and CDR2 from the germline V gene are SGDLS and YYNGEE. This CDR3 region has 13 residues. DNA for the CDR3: TGTGCCAGCGGAGATGGTGGGAACCATCAGTACTTCTTC. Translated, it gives CASGDGGNHQYFF.

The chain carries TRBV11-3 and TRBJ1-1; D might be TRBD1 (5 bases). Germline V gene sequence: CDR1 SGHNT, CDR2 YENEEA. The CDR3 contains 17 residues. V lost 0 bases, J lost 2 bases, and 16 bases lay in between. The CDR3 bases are TGTGCCAGCAGCTTAGAGCTGACAGAGGGAGGAAACACTGAAGCTTTCTTT. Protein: CASSLELTEGGNTEAFF.